This TCR beta chain is drawn from a study of cytomegalovirus exposure and HLA in healthy donors. Losses at the gene ends were 3 bases for V and 3 bases for J; bases not matched to a gene: 7. The CDR3 sequence is 15 residues long. Germline V gene sequence: CDR1 MNHNS, CDR2 SASEGT. PCR involved 60 Vbeta and 13 Jbeta primers. Repertoires were generated with immunoSEQ multiplex PCR, while TCRdb's copy carries only in-frame clones and drops some. This table has about 120,000 clones, 74% appearing once. The TCR originated in a human donor in good health. J is TRBJ2-7 and V is TRBV6-1, with 8 bases identical to TRBD1. Sequenced material: PBMCs. The CDR3 region has the DNA TGTGCCAGCAGTGACCCGGGACAGGTCTTCTACGAGCAGTACTTC. It specifies CASSDPGQVFYEQYF.